This T cell receptor (beta chain) was recorded in a study of blood T cell repertoires in COVID-19. Background on the study: Researchers got acute and convalescent COVID-19 samples from the United States, Italy and Spain. In each case, the material was cDNA or gDNA derived from T cells, B-cell-depleted T cells, or PBMCs.

In the original workflow: Nucleated cell counts were estimated from reference gene primer amplification. The repertoire was sequenced with immunoSEQ multiplex PCR; TCRdb's copy has only in-frame clones and lacks some. Clonal size and the V and J genes are those of that table, whereas D and trimming came from the DNA. The data contain around 300,000 clones, under 90% of them singletons. Sequenced: peripheral blood. This TCR was recovered from a middle-aged woman who had recovered from COVID-19.

CDR3 protein: CATSDSGLAGGTNEQFF. The CDR3 nucleotides are TGTGCCACCAGTGATTCCGGACTAGCGGGAGGCACGAATGAGCAGTTCTTC. The gene calls are TRBV24-1 and TRBJ2-1; 14 bases are a match to TRBD2. Losses at the gene ends were 2 bases for V and 7 bases for J; bases not matched to a gene: 6. Germline values: CDR1 KGHDR, CDR2 SFDVKD. The CDR3 length is 17 residues.